The rows below give T cell receptor beta chains drawn from one sample of a study of CD8 T cells in ankylosing spondylitis. TCRdb called the 5' RACE reads again in MiXCR, with one record for every CDR3 protein. The data hold about 540,000 distinct CDR3 sequences, with roughly 13% observed a single time. The sample comprised blood, either unsorted or a sorted T cell fraction (not recorded which). These receptor sequences come from a male donor with ankylosing spondylitis. Both conserved end residues are part of each CDR3. D genes are given only for firm matches. Size is omitted from some rows. Given values are once, few, many or a class for expanded clones.

d_gene: -
v_gene: TRBV4-2
j_gene: TRBJ2-1
abundance: few
CDR3aa: CASSHVQREVSHEQFF
CDR3nt: TGTGCCAGCAGCCATGTTCAGAGGGAGGTGTCCCATGAGCAGTTCTTC

d_gene: -
v_gene: TRBV29-1
j_gene: TRBJ1-1
abundance: many
CDR3aa: CSVELRLANTEAFF
CDR3nt: TGCAGCGTTGAACTGAGGTTAGCGAACACTGAAGCTTTCTTT

d_gene: -
v_gene: TRBV7-9
j_gene: TRBJ2-6
abundance: -
CDR3aa: CASSLSQDSGANVLTF
CDR3nt: TGTGCCAGCAGCCTCTCCCAGGACTCTGGGGCCAACGTCCTGACTTTC

d_gene: -
v_gene: TRBV6-1
j_gene: TRBJ1-1
abundance: -
CDR3aa: CASRPRGKIWNTEAFF
CDR3nt: TGTGCCAGCAGGCCTAGGGGGAAGATTTGGAACACTGAAGCTTTCTTT

d_gene: -
v_gene: TRBV14
j_gene: TRBJ2-2
abundance: -
CDR3aa: CASSARRGFTGELFF
CDR3nt: TGTGCCAGCAGCGCACGGCGGGGATTCACCGGGGAGCTGTTTTTT

d_gene: TRBD1
v_gene: TRBV5-1
j_gene: TRBJ1-1
abundance: many
CDR3aa: CASSTRGGGFEAFF
CDR3nt: TGCGCCAGCAGCACACGGGGAGGGGGCTTTGAAGCTTTCTTT

d_gene: TRBD2
v_gene: TRBV29-1
j_gene: TRBJ2-7
abundance: few
CDR3aa: CSAVLAGAGTGYF
CDR3nt: TGCAGCGCGGTACTAGCGGGAGCGGGTACAGGGTACTTC

d_gene: TRBD1
v_gene: TRBV4-1
j_gene: TRBJ2-5
abundance: many
CDR3aa: CASSQYVTGVETQYF
CDR3nt: TGCGCCAGCAGCCAATATGTGACAGGGGTAGAGACCCAGTACTTC

d_gene: TRBD2
v_gene: TRBV12-3/TRBV12-4
j_gene: TRBJ2-2
abundance: -
CDR3aa: CASTQTGLAGSGELFF
CDR3nt: TGTGCCAGCACCCAAACGGGACTAGCGGGATCCGGGGAGCTGTTTTTT

d_gene: -
v_gene: TRBV5-1
j_gene: TRBJ1-1
abundance: -
CDR3aa: CASSLNRQSAEAFF
CDR3nt: TGCGCCAGCAGCTTGAATCGACAGTCGGCTGAAGCTTTCTTT